These T cell receptor beta chains were read from a single sample in a study of Ad26.COV2.S vaccination and SARS-CoV-2 variants. Assay: immunoSEQ multiplex PCR; the TCRdb copy retains only in-frame clones and omits some. The repertoire holds 500,000 or so clones, with approximately 92% as singletons. Sequenced material: peripheral blood, taken in a trial of Ad26.COV2.S vaccine versus placebo. The source of these receptors is a person aged 18-65 years who received the Ad26.COV2.S COVID-19 vaccine or a placebo. The CDR3 runs from the conserved cysteine through the conserved F or W. The D gene is left open where the match is weak. A row's size may be missing; if present it is once, few, many or a size class.

V gene	D gene	clone size	J gene	CDR3 DNA	CDR3 protein
TRBV18	TRBD2	.	TRBJ2-1	TGTGCCAGCTCACCAAGATCTAGCGGGGGGGGAAATGAGCAGTTCTTC	CASSPRSSGGGNEQFF
TRBV7-2	.	.	TRBJ1-5	TGTGCCAGCAATCCCGCCTTTTATAGCAATCAGCCCCAGCATTTT	CASNPAFYSNQPQHF
TRBV19	TRBD1	once	TRBJ2-2	TGTGCCACTGGGACAGTGAACACCGGGGAGCTGTTTTTT	CATGTVNTGELFF
TRBV4-3	.	.	TRBJ1-3	TGCGCCAGCAGCCAAGACGTGGGGAGGGATCTCTCTGGAAACACCATATATTTT	CASSQDVGRDLSGNTIYF
TRBV24-1	TRBD1	.	TRBJ2-3	TGTGCCACCAGTGATTTGATAGGGGGCAGATCAGATACGCAGTATTTT	CATSDLIGGRSDTQYF
TRBV6-5	TRBD1	many	TRBJ1-5	TGTGCCAGCACCAGGGACAGGGCGCGGCCCCAGCATTTT	CASTRDRARPQHF
TRBV5-1	TRBD2	.	TRBJ2-2	TGCGCCAGCAGCGCTGGACTAGCGGGGAACACCGGGGAGCTGTTTTTT	CASSAGLAGNTGELFF
TRBV10-3	.	few	TRBJ1-2	TGTGCCATCAGTGAGGGCCCCGACAGGCTTGGCTACACCTTC	CAISEGPDRLGYTF
TRBV7-6	.	.	TRBJ2-5	TGTGCCAGCAGCTTAGAATTGGCCGGGACACTTACCAAAGAGACCCAGTACTTC	CASSLELAGTLTKETQYF
TRBV27	.	.	TRBJ1-5	TGTGCCAGCAGTTTCTCTCGGACGAGGGGGCAGCCCCAGCATTTT	CASSFSRTRGQPQHF
TRBV19	.	.	TRBJ1-2	TGTGCCAGTAATATCTCCCCCAACTATGGCTACACCTTC	CASNISPNYGYTF
TRBV6-2/TRBV6-3	.	.	TRBJ2-1	TGTGCCAGCAGTTCCCCAAGTAAGGATGAGCAGTTCTTC	CASSSPSKDEQFF
TRBV4-3	TRBD1	.	TRBJ1-5	TGCGCCAGCAGCCAAGGGGACAGGGAAAATCAGCCCCAGCATTTT	CASSQGDRENQPQHF
TRBV12-3/TRBV12-4	.	.	TRBJ1-1	TGTGCCAGCAACGTGGGAGGGACTGAAGCTTTCTTT	CASNVGGTEAFF
TRBV7-9	TRBD1	once	TRBJ2-2	TGTGCCAGCAACGACAGGGCGAACACCGGGGAGCTGTTTTTT	CASNDRANTGELFF
TRBV5-4	TRBD2	.	TRBJ2-1	TGTGCCAGCAGCTTGGCCAATGCGGGGGGCGATGAGCAGTTCTTC	CASSLANAGGDEQFF
TRBV2	TRBD1	.	TRBJ2-7	TGTGCCACCACCCGGGACAGGGGTGCCTACGAGCAGTACTTC	CATTRDRGAYEQYF
TRBV11-3	.	once	TRBJ2-5	TGTGCCAGCAGCTTCCCACGAGGACAGCCTGGCCAAGAGACCCAGTACTTC	CASSFPRGQPGQETQYF
TRBV29-1	.	.	TRBJ2-5	TGCAGCGTTCAGACCCAGCCGCAAGAGACCCAGTACTTC	CSVQTQPQETQYF
TRBV6-1	.	.	TRBJ1-5	TGTGCCAGCAGTGAAGTTGTAGGGAGAGGTCAGCCCCAGCATTTT	CASSEVVGRGQPQHF
TRBV6-6	TRBD1	.	TRBJ1-2	TGTGCCAGCAAGGGAGAGGGGGCGCGTTCCGTTGGCTACACCTTC	CASKGEGARSVGYTF
TRBV6-6	TRBD2	once	TRBJ2-3	TGTGCCAGCAGTTATTCGGGGGGATGGGATACGCAGTATTTT	CASSYSGGWDTQYF
TRBV4-3	.	.	TRBJ1-2	TGCGCCAGCAGTGCACTAGGGTCCTATGGCTACACCTTC	CASSALGSYGYTF
TRBV9	.	.	TRBJ1-1	TGTGCCAGCAGCGTAGACTGGGGGAACAGTGAAGCTTTCTTT	CASSVDWGNSEAFF
TRBV7-2	.	once	TRBJ1-5	TGTGCCAGCAGCTTAGTACAGAGAAATCAGCCCCAGCATTTT	CASSLVQRNQPQHF
TRBV6-5	.	.	TRBJ1-6	TGTGCCACGCCGGCCTTCAGCTCCTATAATTCACCCCTCCACTTT	CATPAFSSYNSPLHF
TRBV7-6	.	.	TRBJ2-3	TGTGCCAGCAGCATACTACAGGGTGCGGAGGAAGATACGCAGTATTTT	CASSILQGAEEDTQYF
TRBV6-5	.	.	TRBJ2-4	TGTGCCAGCAGAGAGGACCCTCTAGCCAAAAACATTCAGTACTTC	CASREDPLAKNIQYF
TRBV5-1	TRBD2	.	TRBJ2-2	TGCGCCAGCAGCTTGGGACTAGCCGGGAACACCGGGGAGCTGTTTTTT	CASSLGLAGNTGELFF
TRBV7-9	TRBD2	.	TRBJ2-1	TGTGCCAGCAGCTTAGTCGGGACTAGCGGGAGTTCGCAGTTCTTC	CASSLVGTSGSSQFF
TRBV7-2	TRBD2	.	TRBJ2-6	TGTGCCAGCAGCTTAAGGGGACTAGCGGGAGGAGGGGCCAACGTCCTGACTTTC	CASSLRGLAGGGANVLTF
TRBV19	TRBD2	.	TRBJ2-2	TGTGCCAGTACCCCCCTGACTAGCGGGAGGAAGAACACCGGGGAGCTGTTTTTT	CASTPLTSGRKNTGELFF
TRBV5-5	TRBD2	.	TRBJ2-1	TGTGCCAGCAGCTCCGACCCGGGACTAGCGGGTCGAGAGCAGTTCTTC	CASSSDPGLAGREQFF
TRBV6-2/TRBV6-3	.	.	TRBJ2-5	TGTGCCAGCAGTTATGTTCGGACTGAAGAGACCCAGTACTTC	CASSYVRTEETQYF
TRBV5-1	TRBD2	.	TRBJ2-1	TGCGCCAGCAGGCAGCGGGGGAATTCCTACAATGAGCAGTTCTTC	CASRQRGNSYNEQFF
TRBV5-1	TRBD2	.	TRBJ2-5	TGCGCCAGCAGCTGGACTAGCGGGGGGGCAGAGACCCAGTACTTC	CASSWTSGGAETQYF
TRBV4-3	TRBD2	.	TRBJ2-3	TGCGCCAGCAGCCAAGGACCTAGCGGGAGTGTCTCAGATACGCAGTATTTT	CASSQGPSGSVSDTQYF
TRBV11-3	.	.	TRBJ2-1	TGTGCCAGCAGCTTAGTTCAGGACGGACAGTTCTTC	CASSLVQDGQFF
TRBV4-2	.	.	TRBJ1-1	TGTGCCAGCAGCCAAGAGAGGGGAAATGTGAACACTGAAGCTTTCTTT	CASSQERGNVNTEAFF
TRBV7-3	.	.	TRBJ1-2	TGTGCCAGCAGCTTAGGCCACCGGATACACCCTAAAGTGAACTATGGCTACACCTTC	CASSLGHRIHPKVNYGYTF
TRBV28	.	.	TRBJ1-2	TGTGCCAGCAGTGTCATCGGCTATGGCTACACCTTC	CASSVIGYGYTF